These 8 T cell receptor beta chains share one sample of origin, sequenced in a study of cytomegalovirus exposure and HLA in healthy donors. 60 Vbeta and 13 Jbeta primers were used in PCR. The method was immunoSEQ multiplex PCR; TCRdb's version includes in-frame clones alone and lacks a portion of them. The data contain approximately 140,000 clones, approximately 81% of them singletons. The specimen sequenced was PBMCs. The receptor source for this set is a man in his late teens or twenties in good health and CMV-seronegative.

The chain carries TRBV29-1 and TRBJ2-7; TRBD1 matches 7 bases. CDR1 is SQVTM, CDR2 ANQGSEA, per germline. This CDR3 has 14 residues. V was pared by 1 base and J by 4 bases, with 7 bases of the junction left unmatched. This chain's CDR3 is CSVEGTGTDYEQYF. The CDR3 DNA follows: TGCAGCGTTGAAGGTACCGGGACAGATTACGAGCAGTACTTC.

The CDR3 DNA sequence: TGTGCCAGCAGCTCTCGAGGGGGGGGGCGGGGCACAGATACGCAGTATTTT. Protein: CASSSRGGGRGTDTQYF. The chain is built from TRBV9 and TRBJ2-3; perhaps TRBD2 as D (7 bases). V lost 4 bases and J lost 1, with 19 bases in between. Germline CDR1 reads SGDLS; CDR2 reads YYNGEE. The CDR3 length is 17 residues.

The chain is built from TRBV15 and TRBJ1-5, with D hard to call. Trimming left V 8 bases short and J 8 bases short, with 13 bases between. Germline V gene lookup returns CDR1 LNHNV and CDR2 YYDKDF (reference sequence). CDR3 length: 12 amino acids. The CDR3 nucleotides read TGTGCCACCGCGGCCCCGAGGGAGCCCCAGCATTTT. This sequence encodes CATAAPREPQHF. The full variable domain, with the rest looked up from reference TRBV15 and TRBJ1-5, is DAMVIQNPRYQVTQFGKPVTLSCSQTLNHNVMYWYQQKSSQAPKLLFHYYDKDFNNEADTPDNFQSRRPNTSFCFLDIRSPGLGDTAMYLCATAAPREPQHFGDGTRLSIL.

This chain connects TRBV15 to TRBJ2-7, with 8 bases lining up with TRBD1. This CDR3 region has 14 residues. J gave up 3 bases and V 5 bases, and 6 bases lay outside the gene matches. Germline V gene sequence: CDR1 LNHNV, CDR2 YYDKDF (reference sequence). Here the CDR3 reads CATSDRGAGYEQYF. The CDR3 nucleotides read TGTGCCACCAGCGACAGGGGAGCGGGCTACGAGCAGTACTTC.

This chain joins TRBV5-4 and TRBJ1-4, with D uncertain. Deletions cut 0 bases from V and 4 bases from J, with 10 bases between. CDR3 length: 15 amino acids. In germline, CDR1 is SGHNT, CDR2 YYREEE (reference sequence). CDR3 loop: CASSLDTNINEKLFF. CDR3 DNA: TGTGCCAGCAGCTTGGATACAAATATTAATGAAAAACTGTTTTTT.

A single count supports this clone. The CDR3 protein is CASSQGSGTEAFF. The CDR3 region has the DNA TGTGCCAGCAGTCAGGGTTCAGGCACTGAAGCTTTCTTT. The chain is built from TRBV28 and TRBJ1-1; possible D gene TRBD1, 5 bases. The length of the CDR3 is 13 residues. The germline gives CDR1 MDHEN, CDR2 SYDVKM. V dropped 5 bases and J dropped 4 bases, with 11 bases sitting between them.

This clone was detected once. The V and J genes are TRBV7-8 and TRBJ2-3; 8 positions match TRBD1. Germline CDR1 reads SGHVS; CDR2 reads FQNEAQ. The J segment lost 2 bases and the V segment lost 2 bases, leaving 3 bases of the junction unmatched. CDR3 length: 15 residues. DNA of the CDR3: TGTGCCAGCAGCTTACGACAGGGGTCCACAGATACGCAGTATTTT. As protein: CASSLRQGSTDTQYF.

V gene TRBV30 combines with J gene TRBJ1-6; 11 bases are shared with TRBD1. The CDR3 loop spans 18 amino acids. V lost 0 bases, J lost 10 bases, and 14 bases stayed unmatched. CDR1 is GTSNPN, CDR2 SVGIG, per germline (reference sequence). The CDR3 reads CAWSVGKPGTGGQSPLHF. The CDR3 DNA sequence: TGTGCCTGGAGTGTTGGCAAACCCGGGACAGGGGGTCAATCACCCCTCCACTTT. Variable domain in full (rest from reference TRBV30 and TRBJ1-6): SQTIHQWPATLVQPVGSPLSLECTVEGTSNPNLYWYRQAAGRGLQLLFYSVGIGQISSEVPQNLSASRPQDRQFILSSKKLLLSDSGFYLCAWSVGKPGTGGQSPLHFGNGTRLTVT.